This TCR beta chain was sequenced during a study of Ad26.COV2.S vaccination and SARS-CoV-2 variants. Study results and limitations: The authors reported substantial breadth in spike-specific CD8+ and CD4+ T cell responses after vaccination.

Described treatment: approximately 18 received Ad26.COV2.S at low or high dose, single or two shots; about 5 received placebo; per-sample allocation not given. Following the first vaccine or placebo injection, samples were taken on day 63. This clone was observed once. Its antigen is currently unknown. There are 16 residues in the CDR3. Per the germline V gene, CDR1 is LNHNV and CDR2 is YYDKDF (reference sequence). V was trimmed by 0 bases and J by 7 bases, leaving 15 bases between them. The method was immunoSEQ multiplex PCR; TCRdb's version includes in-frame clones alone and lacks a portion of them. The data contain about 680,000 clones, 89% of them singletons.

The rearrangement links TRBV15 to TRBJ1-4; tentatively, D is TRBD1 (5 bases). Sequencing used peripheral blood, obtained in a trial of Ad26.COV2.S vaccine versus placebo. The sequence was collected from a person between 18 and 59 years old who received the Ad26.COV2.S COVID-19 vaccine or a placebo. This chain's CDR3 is CATSRDPVGEGEKLFF. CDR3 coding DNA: TGTGCCACCAGCAGAGATCCGGTAGGGGAGGGTGAAAAACTGTTTTTT.